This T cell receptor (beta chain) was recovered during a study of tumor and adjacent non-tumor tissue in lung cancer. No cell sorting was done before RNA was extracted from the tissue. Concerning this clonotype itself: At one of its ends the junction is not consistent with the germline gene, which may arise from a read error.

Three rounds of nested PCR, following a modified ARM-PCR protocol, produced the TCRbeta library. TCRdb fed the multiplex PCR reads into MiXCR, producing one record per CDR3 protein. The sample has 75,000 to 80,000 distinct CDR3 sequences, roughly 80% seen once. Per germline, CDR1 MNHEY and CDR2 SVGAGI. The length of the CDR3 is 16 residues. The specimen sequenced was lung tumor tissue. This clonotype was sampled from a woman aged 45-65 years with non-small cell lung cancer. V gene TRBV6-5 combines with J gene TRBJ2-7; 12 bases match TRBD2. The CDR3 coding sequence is TGTACCAGCAGCCCCGCCTGGACTAGCGGGACCTACGAGCAGTACTTC. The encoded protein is CTSSPAWTSGTYEQYF.